A single sample is the source of the 9 T cell receptor beta chains below, sequenced in a study of neoadjuvant anti-PD-1 for oral cavity cancer. The protocol was immunoSEQ multiplex PCR, while the TCRdb copy is restricted to in-frame clones and leaves out a portion. Of under 15,000 clones in the sample, roughly 70% were seen once. Here the sequenced sample was tumor tissue, taken before nivolumab (anti-PD-1) treatment. The receptor set was obtained from a person aged 40-85 years with oral cavity squamous cell carcinoma. The donor label of this sample is uncertain.

A few counts support this clone. The chain recombines TRBV7-8 with TRBJ2-1, with 12 nucleotides matching TRBD2. Germline trimming cut 4 bases from V and 6 bases from J; bases unmatched to any gene: 7. Germline-derived CDR1 and CDR2 are SGHVS and FQNEAQ. This CDR3 has 16 residues. The CDR3 DNA sequence: TGTGCCAGCAGCTCCCTGACTAGCGGGAGACTCAATGAGCAGTTCTTC. Translating gives CASSSLTSGRLNEQFF. Full variable domain (rest looked up from reference TRBV7-8 and TRBJ2-1): GAGVSQSPRYKVAKRGQDVALRCDPISGHVSLFWYQQALGQGPEFLTYFQNEAQLDKSGLPSDRFFAERPEGSVSTLKIQRTQQEDSAVYLCASSSLTSGRLNEQFFGPGTRLTVL.

This clone has only a few counts. V and J are TRBV7-2 and TRBJ2-1, with 9 nucleotides matching TRBD2. The CDR3 covers 16 residues. CDR1 SGHTA and CDR2 FQGNSA come from the germline V gene. The V segment lost 0 bases and the J segment 9 bases; nucleotides outside the gene matches: 9. CDR3: CASSLAAAGGHGEQFF. Written as DNA, the CDR3 is TGTGCCAGCAGCTTAGCTGCTGCGGGAGGGCATGGTGAGCAGTTCTTC.

This chain joins TRBV27 and TRBJ1-2; 7 bases match TRBD1. V shed 3 bases, J shed 6 bases, and the junction held 10 bases outside the gene matches. Germline V lookup: CDR1 MNHEY, CDR2 SMNVEV (reference sequence). The CDR3 totals 15 residues. The CDR3 loop reads CASSFRGQSLNGYTF. CDR3 sequence (DNA): TGTGCCAGCAGTTTCCGGGGACAGAGCTTAAATGGCTACACCTTC.

This clone has more than one count but fewer than ten. J is TRBJ2-5 and V is TRBV18; D is unclear. This CDR3 is 11 amino acids long. Trimming took 6 bases from V and 4 from J, leaving 6 bases between them. Per germline, CDR1 KGHSH and CDR2 LQKENI. The CDR3 spells CASSSRETQYF. The CDR3 DNA is TGTGCCAGCTCTTCTAGAGAGACCCAGTACTTC.

The genes are TRBV2 and TRBJ2-7; 10 positions agree with TRBD1. Trimming removed 6 bases from V and 5 bases from J; junction bases left unmatched: 7. This CDR3 has 14 amino acids. Germline V gene lookup returns CDR1 SNHLY and CDR2 FYNNEI. The CDR3 reads CASSDRGRAHEQYF. CDR3 DNA sequence: TGTGCCAGCAGCGACAGGGGGCGCGCGCACGAGCAGTACTTC.

The rearrangement links TRBV10-2 to TRBJ2-3, with 11 bases that match TRBD2. CDR1 is WSHSY and CDR2 is SAAADI in the germline V gene. Losses at the gene ends were 4 bases for V and 1 base for J; bases not matched to a gene: 1. This CDR3 has 15 amino acids. The chain's CDR3 is CASSATSGGTDTQYF. The CDR3 DNA reads TGCGCCAGCAGTGCGACTAGCGGGGGCACAGATACGCAGTATTTT.

The chain combines TRBV19 with TRBJ2-1, with D tentatively TRBD1 or TRBD2 (5 bases each). V lost 11 bases and J 6 bases, leaving 26 bases between the germline ends. CDR3 length: 16 residues. CDR1 is LNHDA and CDR2 is SQIVND in the germline V gene (reference sequence). The CDR3: CAASTPRDGLRNEQFF. The DNA for the CDR3 is TGTGCCGCCTCAACCCCCCGGGACGGCCTACGCAATGAGCAGTTCTTC.

The V and J genes are TRBV11-2 and TRBJ2-7; D tentatively reads TRBD1 or TRBD2 (5 bases each). This CDR3 is built from 13 residues. V lost 5 bases, J lost 6 bases, and 14 bases lay in between. Looked up from germline, CDR1 is SGHAT and CDR2 is FQNNGV. The CDR3 DNA reads TGTGCCAGCAGCCTTGGGACCTGGGGCGAGCAGTACTTC. Its protein product is CASSLGTWGEQYF.

The V gene is TRBV7-8, the J gene TRBJ1-5; maybe TRBD1 (6 bases). The germline CDR1 and CDR2 sequences are SGHVS and FQNEAQ. The CDR3 covers 15 residues. Trimming removed 0 bases at V and 3 bases at J, with 9 bases between. CDR3 amino acids: CASSLAGGNNQPQHF. The CDR3 DNA reads TGTGCCAGCAGCTTAGCTGGGGGCAACAATCAGCCCCAGCATTTT.